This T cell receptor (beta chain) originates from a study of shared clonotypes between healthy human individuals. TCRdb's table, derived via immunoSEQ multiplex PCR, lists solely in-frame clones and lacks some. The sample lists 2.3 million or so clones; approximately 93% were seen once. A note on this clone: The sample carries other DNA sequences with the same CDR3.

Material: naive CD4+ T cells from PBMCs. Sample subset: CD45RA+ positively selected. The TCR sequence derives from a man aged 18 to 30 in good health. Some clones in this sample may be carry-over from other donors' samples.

Here the CDR3 DNA reads TGTGCCAGCTCACCCCCCGGGTTGAACACTGAAGCTTTCTTT. As protein: CASSPPGLNTEAFF. The J gene is TRBJ1-1, the V gene TRBV18; no clear D. The germline V and J ends were trimmed by 3 bases and 0 bases, with 8 bases remaining between them. The germline V gene has CDR1 KGHSH and CDR2 LQKENI. There are 14 residues in the CDR3.